Given below is one TCR beta chain in context. The sample holds many counts of this clonotype. No cognate antigen has been identified for it. Base-call qualities are not available, and no considerably larger clone is one nucleotide away. The data stem from a study of T cells in Graves' hyperthyroidism and ophthalmopathy (dated by TCRdb to about 2019). Context from the whole study: To identify distinguishing TCR V-J signatures, a discovery cohort of about 100 patients was used, comprising 43 with Graves' ophthalmopathy and approximately 57 with stable Graves' hyperthyroidism. Prospective prediction of ophthalmopathy was tested in an independent validation cohort consisting of 18 hyperthyroidism patients and around 17 patients who later progressed to ophthalmopathy. The 95 to 100 discovery patients were randomly divided into training and test sets at a 7:3 ratio. The study also compared thyroid tissue and blood T-cell repertoires from five or six Graves' hyperthyroidism patients. Once sampling was done, hyperthyroidism patients were given methimazole at a starting dose of 30 mg daily, whereas ophthalmopathy patients were given high-dose intravenous methylprednisolone. The paper reports TCR Vbeta CDR3 sequencing of 130 to 150 peripheral blood samples: approximately 41 ophthalmopathy, fewer than 80 hyperthyroidism and about 17 progressor patients. Summary of the overall study and its limitations: In cross-validation, a model built on a 13 V-J signature told ophthalmopathy apart from stable hyperthyroidism with 85% to 90% sensitivity and 81% to 82% specificity, and in testing the same model reached 80%/75%. In validation, the model predicted progression to ophthalmopathy a median of roughly 6.5 months before onset, with roughly 70% sensitivity and 72.22% specificity. No statistical method was used to set the sample size in advance, and investigators knew the group allocation. Blood samples also contained most of the expanded thyroid clonotypes (frequency above 0.001), which suggests that blood repertoires may reflect thyroid immune responses.

CDR3 length: 15 amino acids, cysteine to phenylalanine. The kept DNA is CDR3 alone, 45 bases in frame from the first base. The V end loses 3 bases and the J end loses 6 bases, and a stretch of 14 bases separates them. In the germline V gene, CDR1 corresponds to SGHTA and CDR2 to FQGNSA. Stable Graves' hyperthyroidism was defined as no progression to ophthalmopathy during 18 months of follow-up. The hyperthyroidism patients were between 18 and 65 years old and newly diagnosed, with a disease duration of less than 2 months. Patients with uncontrolled infections, other autoimmune diseases, pregnancy or lactation were excluded. Clinical symptoms, serum thyroxine and TRAb, thyroid ultrasound, and orbital computed tomography formed the basis for the diagnoses. Trizol reagent was used to extract total RNA, and RNA quality was then checked on an Agilent 2100 Bioanalyzer. The TCR beta CDR3 regions were amplified from the RNA transcripts. The first round of RT-PCR for the TCR CDR3 was performed with the HTBI primer set and the Qiagen OneStep RT-PCR kit. Libraries were constructed in a second round of multiplex PCR, after which size selection and purification were performed. Libraries were sequenced paired-end with 100 bp reads on an Illumina HiSeq2000. Per the authors' processing: SOAPnuke was used to process the raw data, with reads discarded if the reads contained adapters or uncalled bases, had a mean Phred below 15, or lacked an exact constant-primer or identifier match. High-quality paired reads were merged with COPE v1.2.5, and unique nucleotide sequences were defined as clonotypes. Clonotypes were aligned to IMGT TRBV, TRBD and TRBJ reference segments using MiTCR v1.1. The analysis included only V-J combinations with a frequency above 0.0001, which together covered roughly 99% of the repertoires. A TCS score was defined as the ratio between F50 (clonal expansion) and ExV (chaos), using BLOSUM62-based TCRdist between CDR3 peptides within each V-J. Welch's t-statistics and random forest reduced several hundred V-J features to 13, which were used in a naive Bayes classifier (R e1071). The similarity between thyroid and blood repertoires was quantified using the Morisita-Horn index. TCRdb took the public reads, trimmed them with fastp at Q25, ran MiXCR for clone calling and kept in-frame beta chains. Each CDR3 protein gets just one entry, which takes the most common genes and DNA from the rows behind it. These V and J calls derive from TCRdb rather than the authors' analysis. The sample data list almost 50,000 distinct CDR3 sequences, and about 54% of these were observed just once. The ten top clones hold 34% of the sample.

The clonotype comes from a man between 18 and 29 years old with Graves' hyperthyroidism. The V and J genes are TRBV7-2 and TRBJ2-2, with the D gene not confidently named. Sequencing used peripheral blood or thyroid tissue (not recorded which). This receptor has the CDR3 CASSLRSWGSGELFF. The sequence in DNA is TGTGCCAGCAGCTTGCGTTCCTGGGGTTCCGGGGAGCTGTTTTTT.